These 15 T cell receptor beta chains share one sample of origin, sequenced in a study of cytomegalovirus exposure and HLA in healthy donors. The PCR ran on 60 Vbeta and 13 Jbeta primers. Here immunoSEQ multiplex PCR was the method, and the copy in TCRdb shows in-frame clones only, minus some. The data contain roughly 200,000 clones, around 84% of them singletons. Source material: PBMCs. The receptors here all came from a man aged 40-49 years in good health and CMV-seropositive.

The J gene is TRBJ2-2, the V gene TRBV28; no definite D call. The CDR3 extends over 13 amino acids. The germline CDR1 and CDR2 sequences are MDHEN and SYDVKM. Trimming cost V 8 bases and J 1 base, with 8 bases left between them. CDR3 DNA sequence: TGTGCCAGCTTTTCACTGAACACCGGGGAGCTGTTTTTT. Its protein product is CASFSLNTGELFF.

The chain recombines TRBV11-3 with TRBJ1-6; 8 nucleotides align to TRBD1. The CDR3 has 14 amino acids. V lost 3 bases and J lost 10; bases outside the gene matches: 5. Per the germline V gene, CDR1 is SGHNT and CDR2 is YENEEA. The CDR3 nucleotides read TGTGCCAGCAGCTTCGGACAGGGAGGATCACCCCTCCACTTT. It encodes CASSFGQGGSPLHF.

J is TRBJ2-7 and V is TRBV7-2; 8 nucleotides line up with TRBD1. With 5 bases clipped from V and 1 base from J, the junction kept 10 bases outside the gene matches. The length of the CDR3 is 16 residues. From germline, CDR1 is SGHTA and CDR2 FQGNSA. CDR3 DNA: TGTGCCAGCAGCCTGCAGGCGGGACAGGTTTCCTACGAGCAGTACTTC. Its translation is CASSLQAGQVSYEQYF.

The chain links TRBV15 to TRBJ2-3; a weak D match, TRBD2 (5 bases). The CDR3 length is 12 residues. Germline V gene lookup returns CDR1 LNHNV and CDR2 YYDKDF (reference sequence). Between the trimmed V and J ends, which lost 3 bases and 7 bases, there was a span of 8 bases. CDR3 sequence (DNA): TGTGCCACCAGCAGGGACTCCCATACGCAGTATTTT. It is translated as CATSRDSHTQYF.

The chain employs TRBV5-1 and TRBJ2-1; TRBD2 matches 7 bases. CDR1 is SGHRS and CDR2 is YFSETQ in the germline V gene. CDR3 size: 15 residues. With 0 bases clipped from V and 2 bases from J, the junction kept 2 bases outside the gene matches. CDR3 amino acids: CASSLVGGPYNEQFF. CDR3 in DNA: TGCGCCAGCAGCTTGGTGGGAGGGCCCTACAATGAGCAGTTCTTC.

The chain couples TRBV7-9 to TRBJ2-7, with TRBD1 matching 9 bases. Germline assignment: CDR1 SEHNR and CDR2 FQNEAQ (reference sequence). V gave up 2 bases and J gave up 2 bases; unmatched junction bases: 4. The CDR3 loop spans 15 amino acids. DNA of the CDR3: TGTGCCAGCAGCTTACGGACAGGGGTTCCCTACGAGCAGTACTTC. Translation gives CASSLRTGVPYEQYF.

Concerning this clone: Germline is not matched at one junction end, which may reflect a read error. This chain connects TRBV7-9 to TRBJ1-1; D gene unclear. Per the germline V gene, CDR1 is SEHNR and CDR2 is FQNEAQ (reference sequence). The CDR3 runs to 12 residues. The CDR3: CSSSSGDTEAFF. The CDR3 DNA follows: TGTTCCAGCAGCTCCGGGGACACTGAAGCTTTCTTT.

V usage is TRBV10-3 and J usage is TRBJ1-1; possible D gene TRBD1, 5 bases. Per the germline V gene, CDR1 is ENHRY and CDR2 is SYGVKD. This CDR3 has 14 amino acids. V was shortened by 10 bases and J by 3 bases, with 18 bases between the two germline ends. The CDR3, as DNA: TGTGCCACCGCAGACCCTGGGGGGTACACTGAAGCTTTCTTT. The encoded protein is CATADPGGYTEAFF.

CDR3 in DNA: TGCGCCAGCAGCTTGGGACAACAGGGGAATGAGCAGTTCTTC. Translated, it gives CASSLGQQGNEQFF. The chain is built from TRBV5-1 and TRBJ2-1, with 7 bases that match TRBD1. With 0 bases clipped from V and 7 bases from J, the junction kept 4 bases outside the gene matches. Per germline, CDR1 SGHRS and CDR2 YFSETQ. This CDR3 contains 14 residues.

The chain is built from TRBV7-2 and TRBJ2-2; 7 bases line up with TRBD2. J was trimmed by 3 bases and V by 3 bases; bases with no gene match: 4. Germline V gene lookup returns CDR1 SGHTA and CDR2 FQGNSA. The CDR3 runs to 15 residues. The CDR3 spells CASSFAGVDTGELFF. The DNA of the CDR3 is TGTGCCAGCAGCTTTGCGGGGGTTGACACCGGGGAGCTGTTTTTT.

This clone was found a few times. The V gene is TRBV20-1, the J gene TRBJ1-2; a weak D match, TRBD1 (6 bases). Germline V CDR1 and CDR2: DFQATT, SNEGSKA (reference sequence). V lost 1 base and J lost 12, with 12 bases in between. The CDR3 covers 11 residues. The CDR3 bases are TGCAGTGCTAGAGCCACAGGGCCGGACACCTTC. This gives the protein CSARATGPDTF.

The rearrangement joins TRBV6-5 to TRBJ2-3; D gene ambiguous. Trimming shortened V by 5 bases and J by 6 bases, and 9 bases separated the two germline ends. Germline CDR1 is MNHEY and CDR2 is SVGAGI. The CDR3 has 12 residues. CDR3 coding DNA: TGTGCCAGCAGTCCCCGGTCGGATACGCAGTATTTT. Its protein product is CASSPRSDTQYF.

The chain joins TRBV7-6 to TRBJ2-5; D unclear. V was cut by 5 bases and J by 3 bases, with 16 bases left in between. CDR1 SGHVS and CDR2 FNYEAQ come from the germline V gene. CDR3 length: 15 residues. DNA of the CDR3: TGTGCCAGCAGCCTAGGAAGCCCCCAAAAAGAGACCCAGTACTTC. Its translation: CASSLGSPQKETQYF.

The chain has TRBV5-1 and TRBJ2-1, with D maybe TRBD2 (7 bases). From germline, CDR1 is SGHRS and CDR2 YFSETQ. The ends were cut back, 2 bases at V and 7 bases at J, with 10 bases in the middle. CDR3 size: 13 residues. The DNA for the CDR3 is TGCGCCAGCAGCTTACAGGGAGGGAATGAGCAGTTCTTC. Protein product: CASSLQGGNEQFF.

The chain has TRBV6-5 and TRBJ2-7; 9 bases line up with TRBD1. Per germline, CDR1 MNHEY and CDR2 SVGAGI. CDR3 length equals 15 residues. Trimming took 7 bases from V and 0 from J; bases not matched to a gene: 7. The CDR3 region has the DNA TGTGCCAGCAAGTTAGGGACAGGGAGCTCCTACGAGCAGTACTTC. It yields the protein CASKLGTGSSYEQYF.